This T cell receptor beta chain was recovered during a study of shared clonotypes between healthy human individuals. Study-level results: Large sequencing depth failed to make sorted-subset sequencing complete, rarefaction showed.

In the authors' workflow: ImmunoSEQ only sent back junction sequences with no quality scores, so filtering was done differently. Data came from immunoSEQ multiplex PCR; TCRdb stores just in-frame clones and leaves some out. V, J and clone size are taken as reported in that table, and D and trimming were inferred from the DNA itself. Among roughly 2.2 million clones listed, 80% to 95% were seen once. Only one count was recorded for this clone. Its antigen is as yet unknown. Trimming pared 3 bases from V and 4 bases from J, leaving 18 bases between. CDR1 and CDR2 from the germline V gene are SGHTA and FQGNSA. The CDR3 length is 16 residues.

Source material: naive CD4+ T cells from PBMCs. Subset noted: CD45RA+ positively selected. The origin of this receptor is a man between 18 and 35 years old in good health. Some clones in this sample may be carry-over from other donors' samples. V usage is TRBV7-2 and J usage is TRBJ1-2; no definite D call. The CDR3 here is CASSFSLGPVVYGYTF. The CDR3 DNA follows: TGTGCCAGCAGCTTTTCCCTAGGGCCGGTAGTCTATGGCTACACCTTC.